The 14 T cell receptor beta chains presented below share a single source sample, sequenced in a study of regulatory T cells in long-lasting Graves disease. Indicated time point: persistent/refractory GD, antithyroid drugs over 5 years with positive TRAb. RNA isolated from PBMCs was used to make the TCR library. According to the study, TCR beta libraries were built with iRepertoire HTBI primers and CDR3-region Arm-PCR. TCRdb independently ran MiXCR on the multiplex PCR reads; one entry per CDR3 protein. The sample consists of approximately 690,000 distinct CDR3 sequences, about 32% of them appearing once. The material sequenced was peripheral blood mononuclear cells (PBMCs), taken when the disease was refractory, from a patient treated with antithyroid drugs. These receptors were taken from a female donor with Graves disease.

This clonotype was seen a few times. The chain employs TRBV9 and TRBJ1-1, with D hard to call. Germline CDR1 SGDLS, CDR2 YYNGEE. There are 14 residues in the CDR3. Deletions cut 2 bases from V and 0 bases from J, with 8 bases between. The CDR3 protein is CASSVRGLNTEAFF. The CDR3 nucleotides are TGTGCCAGCAGCGTTCGGGGTTTGAACACTGAAGCTTTCTTT.

This chain connects TRBV29-1 to TRBJ1-1; 9 bases fit TRBD1. The CDR3 has 13 residues. From germline, CDR1 is SQVTM and CDR2 ANQGSEA. With V trimmed by 6 bases and J by 4 bases, 6 bases remained unmatched. The CDR3 DNA follows: TGCAGCGTCAGGGACAGGGTCAGCACTGAAGCTTTCTTT. It codes for CSVRDRVSTEAFF. The whole variable domain, remainder taken from reference TRBV29-1 and TRBJ1-1, is SAVISQKPSRDICQRGTSLTIQCQVDSQVTMMFWYRQQPGQSLTLIATANQGSEATYESGFVIDKFPISRPNLTFSTLTVSNMSPEDSSIYLCSVRDRVSTEAFFGQGTRLTVV.

The chain uses TRBV11-2 and TRBJ2-1; 10 bases fit TRBD2. The CDR3 covers 16 residues. Losses at the gene ends were 5 bases for V and 4 bases for J; bases not matched to a gene: 8. CDR1 is SGHAT and CDR2 is FQNNGV in the germline V gene. CDR3 sequence: CASSLRLAGGYNEQFF. In DNA form, the CDR3 reads TGTGCCAGCAGCCTTCGGTTAGCGGGAGGTTACAATGAGCAGTTCTTC.

This chain uses TRBV29-1 with TRBJ1-1; D gene uncertain. Germline V gene sequence: CDR1 SQVTM, CDR2 ANQGSEA. The CDR3 runs 10 residues. V was trimmed by 7 bases and J by 4 bases, leaving 7 bases between them. For the CDR3, the DNA is TGCAGCGCGGACCCCACTGAAGCTTTCTTT. This encodes CSADPTEAFF.

This clonotype was recorded at least ten times. This chain uses TRBV6-1 with TRBJ2-5; 9 bases agree with TRBD1. The CDR3 spans 15 residues. Unmatched junction bases numbered 5, after V lost 4 bases and J lost 2 bases. Germline lookup yields CDR1 MNHNS and CDR2 SASEGT. This chain's CDR3 is CASSVGDRDQETQYF. The CDR3 DNA is TGTGCCAGCAGTGTGGGGGACAGGGATCAAGAGACCCAGTACTTC.

The V gene is TRBV11-2, the J gene TRBJ2-2; perhaps TRBD2 as D (7 bases). CDR1 SGHAT and CDR2 FQNNGV come from the germline V gene. The CDR3 has 15 amino acids. The V end lost 5 bases, the J end lost 5 bases, and 15 bases lay between the germline ends. DNA of the CDR3: TGTGCCAGCAGCGGTCCGAGGGGGGGGACCGGGGAGCTGTTTTTT. This translates into CASSGPRGGTGELFF.

A few counts support this clonotype. J is TRBJ1-1 and V is TRBV3-1, with D possibly matching TRBD1 (5 bases). The CDR3 is 15 residues long. The V end lost 3 bases, the J end lost 1 base, and 12 bases lay between the germline ends. The germline V gene encodes CDR1 LGHDT and CDR2 YNNKEL (reference sequence). Here the CDR3 DNA reads TGTGCCAGCAGCCACCATGGGGGGGGGAACACTGAAGCTTTCTTT. Amino acid sequence: CASSHHGGGNTEAFF.

The chain has TRBV2 and TRBJ2-1, with 9 bases identical to TRBD2. J lost 6 bases, V lost 10 bases, and 19 bases had no gene match. Germline V gene lookup returns CDR1 SNHLY and CDR2 FYNNEI. The CDR3 contains 17 residues. The CDR3, as DNA: TGTGCCACCAGCTCGAGCGGGAGGCTCCACCCTTCCAATGAGCAGTTCTTC. Protein product: CATSSSGRLHPSNEQFF.

In its sample, this clonotype was seen a few times. The chain combines TRBV6-2 or TRBV6-3 with TRBJ2-7; TRBD1 is a possible D gene (6 bases). The V gene lost 2 bases and the J gene lost 6 bases, with 17 bases spanning the gap. The CDR3 has 15 amino acids. Germline CDR1 is MNHEY and CDR2 is SVGEGT. In DNA, the CDR3 is TGTGCCAGCAGTTACAATGAACAGGGTGTTTTCGAGCAGTACTTC. Its protein product is CASSYNEQGVFEQYF.

This clonotype was detected only a few times. The chain has TRBV28 and TRBJ2-3; D unclear. Trimming removed 5 bases from V and 1 base from J, with 16 bases in between. CDR1 and CDR2 (germline): MDHEN, SYDVKM. The CDR3 is 16 residues long. CDR3 nucleotide sequence: TGTGCCAGCAGTCCCGGTTTCGGTCAGGGCACAGATACGCAGTATTTT. Amino acids: CASSPGFGQGTDTQYF.

This clonotype was detected only a few times. J is TRBJ1-1 and V is TRBV2; D not resolved. The CDR3 length is 14 residues. Trimming left V 3 bases short and J 3 bases short, with 11 bases between. CDR1 SNHLY and CDR2 FYNNEI come from the germline V gene. The CDR3 is CASSEARFDTEAFF. DNA of the CDR3: TGTGCCAGCAGTGAGGCGCGCTTCGACACTGAAGCTTTCTTT.

The chain couples TRBV6-5 to TRBJ2-7; TRBD1 aligns across 8 bases. Germline lookup yields CDR1 MNHEY and CDR2 SVGAGI. J gave up 5 bases and V 2 bases, and 5 bases lay outside the gene matches. CDR3 length: 14 residues. The CDR3 nucleotides are TGTGCCAGCAGTTACGAAGGACAGGGCCACGAGCAGTACTTC. This translates into CASSYEGQGHEQYF.

Turning to this clonotype: A much larger clone lies one base from this, so it may be a read error. The chain links TRBV11-2 to TRBJ2-7, with TRBD1 matching 8 bases. With 0 bases clipped from V and 9 bases from J, the junction kept 13 bases outside the gene matches. Germline CDR1 and CDR2: SGHAT and FQNNGV. The CDR3 runs 16 residues. CDR3 nucleotides: TGTGCCAGCAGCTTAGAGGGGCGGGGACAGGTGAGGGGGCAGTACTTC. It specifies CASSLEGRGQVRGQYF.

The gene calls are TRBV7-9 and TRBJ2-7; D is perhaps TRBD2 (5 bases). Trimming took 2 bases from V and 6 from J, leaving 20 bases between them. Germline CDR1 SEHNR, CDR2 FQNEAQ (reference sequence). CDR3 length equals 16 residues. In DNA form, the CDR3 reads TGTGCCAGCAGCTTAATACAGCGGCCGTCAGGAGGCGAGCAGTACTTC. This encodes CASSLIQRPSGGEQYF.